These 29 T cell receptor beta chains originate from one sample sequenced in a study of a mutant IDH1 vaccine in newly diagnosed glioma (dated by TCRdb to the early 2020s). The method was the immunoSEQ multiplex PCR assay. This immuneACCESS table, as held by TCRdb, lists in-frame sequences with V and J called but not all clones. Of the missing ones, under half trace to an unresolved V gene in checked studies; the others have no known cause. Here the sample has about 26,000 clones; 65% to 85% occur a single time. The ten largest clones add up to 7.2% of the sample. The time point label on this specimen signifies: week 5, during vaccination. A 20-mer mutant IDH1 peptide at 300 micrograms in Montanide made up each vaccine dose, which was injected subcutaneously together with topical imiquimod. These receptors' antigens are unknown. The starting material was PBMCs, obtained from a glioma patient whose treatment included an IDH1 peptide vaccine. The source of these receptors is a man in his forties with glioma. Some clones in this sample may be carry-over from other donors' samples.

This clone appeared a few times. V is TRBV5-1 and J is TRBJ1-5; D might be TRBD1 (5 bases). The ends were cut back, 2 bases at V and 1 base at J, with 10 bases in the middle. The CDR3 covers 15 residues. In germline, CDR1 is SGHRS, CDR2 YFSETQ. The CDR3 loop is CASSFDGDSNQPQHF. Written as DNA, the CDR3 is TGCGCCAGCAGCTTTGACGGGGACAGCAATCAGCCCCAGCATTTT.

On this clone: The junction does not match germline at one end; this may be a read error. The chain has TRBV9 and TRBJ2-1, with a tentative D call TRBD1 (6 bases). Per germline, CDR1 SGDLS and CDR2 YYNGEE. This CDR3 contains 18 residues. The CDR3 nucleotides read TGTGCCAACAGCGTAGCCCTCATGGGGGCCACCGCCTACAATGAGCAGTTCTTC. This encodes CANSVALMGATAYNEQFF. The full variable domain, completed using reference TRBV9 and TRBJ2-1, is DSGVTQTPKHLITATGQRVTLRCSPRSGDLSVYWYQQSLDQGLQFLIQYYNGEERAKGNILERFSAQQFPDLHSELNLSSLELGDSALYFCANSVALMGATAYNEQFFGPGTRLTVL.

The CDR3 coding sequence is TGTGCCAGCAGTTTACCCCTTAGTCTGGACACTGAAGCTTTCTTT. This encodes CASSLPLSLDTEAFF. The chain couples TRBV28 to TRBJ1-1; D unresolved. V was shortened by 2 bases and J by 3 bases, with 13 bases between the two germline ends. Germline assignment: CDR1 MDHEN and CDR2 SYDVKM. The CDR3 has 15 residues. Using reference TRBV28 and TRBJ1-1 for the parts outside the CDR3, the full variable domain is DVKVTQSSRYLVKRTGEKVFLECVQDMDHENMFWYRQDPGLGLRLIYFSYDVKMKEKGDIPEGYSVSREKKERFSLILESASTNQTSMYLCASSLPLSLDTEAFFGQGTRLTVV.

The chain uses TRBV5-5 and TRBJ2-3; possibly TRBD2 for D (5 bases). The CDR3 sequence is 15 residues long. The V and J ends lost 5 bases and 5 bases respectively, with 18 bases between them. Per germline, CDR1 SGHKS and CDR2 YYEKEE (reference sequence). CDR3 sequence reads: CASSFVAQAVDTQYF. The CDR3, as DNA: TGTGCCAGCAGTTTCGTTGCTCAAGCGGTAGATACGCAGTATTTT.

J is TRBJ2-2 and V is TRBV7-9; D gene unclear. Germline CDR1 and CDR2: SEHNR and FQNEAQ (reference sequence). V was trimmed by 5 bases and J by 5 bases, leaving 9 bases between them. The CDR3 spans 13 residues. The CDR3 DNA follows: TGTGCCAGCAGCCCGCAGATTACCGGGGAGCTGTTTTTT. Encoded protein: CASSPQITGELFF. Drawing the rest from reference TRBV7-9 and TRBJ2-2, the complete variable domain is DTGVSQNPRHKITKRGQNVTFRCDPISEHNRLYWYRQTLGQGPEFLTYFQNEAQLEKSRLLSDRFSAERPKGSFSTLEIQRTEQGDSAMYLCASSPQITGELFFGEGSRLTVL.

The rearrangement links TRBV11-3 to TRBJ1-1; D is unresolved. Germline-derived CDR1 and CDR2 are SGHNT and YENEEA. The V gene lost 4 bases and the J gene lost 4 bases, with 10 bases spanning the gap. This CDR3 comprises 13 residues. CDR3 nucleotides: TGTGCCAGCAGCTACCACGCAGGCACTGAAGCTTTCTTT. Residues: CASSYHAGTEAFF.

This chain links TRBV9 with TRBJ2-2, with D possibly TRBD2 on 6 matching bases. Germline-derived CDR1 and CDR2 are SGDLS and YYNGEE. The CDR3 length is 14 residues. Trimming removed 0 bases at V and 6 bases at J, with 9 bases between. The CDR3 nucleotides read TGTGCCAGCAGCGTAGTGGGGGGACCCGGGGAGCTGTTTTTT. It codes for CASSVVGGPGELFF. Looking up the rest from reference TRBV9 and TRBJ2-2 gives the full variable domain: DSGVTQTPKHLITATGQRVTLRCSPRSGDLSVYWYQQSLDQGLQFLIQYYNGEERAKGNILERFSAQQFPDLHSELNLSSLELGDSALYFCASSVVGGPGELFFGEGSRLTVL.

The count of this clone is one. The J gene is TRBJ2-7, the V gene TRBV4-2; the D is unclear. The CDR3 loop spans 16 amino acids. CDR1 LGHNA and CDR2 YNFKEQ come from the germline V gene. V lost 3 bases to trimming and J lost 2 bases, with 17 bases between them. The CDR3 spells CASSHNNLYGTYEQYF. In DNA form, the CDR3 reads TGTGCCAGCAGCCACAACAATCTTTACGGCACCTACGAGCAGTACTTC.

The genes are TRBV10-3 and TRBJ2-7; 10 nucleotides align to TRBD1. This CDR3 spans 16 amino acids. Germline V gene sequence: CDR1 ENHRY, CDR2 SYGVKD. V shed 2 bases, J shed 1 base, and the junction held 5 bases outside the gene matches. The CDR3 DNA is TGTGCCATCAGTGAGCCCGGGACAGGGGATTCCTACGAGCAGTACTTC. This gives the protein CAISEPGTGDSYEQYF.

This chain joins TRBV11-2 and TRBJ1-4, with D perhaps TRBD1 (6 bases). The CDR3 has 17 amino acids. V was cut by 4 bases and J by 6 bases, with 21 bases left in between. Germline assignment: CDR1 SGHAT and CDR2 FQNNGV. This CDR3 reads CASSSLPGAGGDEKLFF. The CDR3, as DNA: TGTGCCAGCAGCTCCCTCCCGGGGGCCGGGGGGGATGAAAAACTGTTTTTT. Supplemented by reference TRBV11-2 and TRBJ1-4, the full variable domain reads EAGVAQSPRYKIIEKRQSVAFWCNPISGHATLYWYQQILGQGPKLLIQFQNNGVVDDSQLPKDRFSAERLKGVDSTLKIQPAKLEDSAVYLCASSSLPGAGGDEKLFFGSGTQLSVL.

The chain carries TRBV7-9 and TRBJ2-1; TRBD1 matches at 11 bases. The V and J ends lost 8 bases and 7 bases, in that order; junction bases with no gene match: 7. Looked up from germline, CDR1 is SEHNR and CDR2 is FQNEAQ (reference sequence). There are 14 residues in the CDR3. CDR3 region: CASSRDRGDNEQFF. The CDR3 nucleotides are TGTGCCAGCTCAAGGGACAGGGGGGATAATGAGCAGTTCTTC.

CDR3: CAIRTVDNEQFF. DNA for the CDR3: TGTGCCATCAGGACAGTAGACAATGAGCAGTTCTTC. The chain couples TRBV10-3 to TRBJ2-1; D might be TRBD1 (5 bases). In germline, CDR1 is ENHRY, CDR2 SYGVKD. The CDR3 extends over 12 amino acids. The V end lost 6 bases, the J end lost 5 bases, and 8 bases lay between the germline ends.

The V call is TRBV5-4, the J call TRBJ2-3; perhaps TRBD1 as D (6 bases). In germline, CDR1 is SGHNT, CDR2 YYREEE (reference sequence). V was shortened by 3 bases and J by 0 bases, with 14 bases between the two germline ends. The CDR3 is made up of 16 amino acids. This CDR3 is CASSSRTAASTDTQYF. The CDR3 DNA reads as TGTGCCAGCAGCTCCAGGACAGCCGCCAGCACAGATACGCAGTATTTT.

This clone showed up just once. The V and J genes are TRBV2 and TRBJ1-4; D unclear. V was cut by 0 bases and J by 8 bases, with 16 bases left in between. CDR1 is SNHLY and CDR2 is FYNNEI in the germline V gene. CDR3 size: 16 residues. CDR3: CASSEAAARGREKLFF. The CDR3 nucleotides are TGTGCCAGCAGTGAAGCAGCGGCCCGAGGAAGAGAAAAACTGTTTTTT.

The rearrangement uses TRBV5-1 and TRBJ2-5, with 7 nucleotides matching TRBD1. Germline V gene lookup returns CDR1 SGHRS and CDR2 YFSETQ. This CDR3 has 14 amino acids. The V segment lost 4 bases and the J segment 5 bases; nucleotides outside the gene matches: 8. The CDR3 region is CASSVQGRRETQYF. The DNA for the CDR3 is TGCGCCAGCAGCGTACAGGGGAGACGCGAGACCCAGTACTTC.

As to this clone: The same CDR3 arises from other DNA sequences in this sample as well. The chain recombines TRBV4-1 with TRBJ2-1, with D possibly TRBD2 on 5 matching bases. The CDR3 length is 16 residues. Germline assignment: CDR1 MGHRA and CDR2 YSYEKL. Trimming removed 5 bases from V and 1 base from J, with 15 bases in between. CDR3 sequence: CASSSTPGRSYNEQFF. CDR3 bases: TGCGCCAGCAGCTCGACGCCGGGAAGGTCCTACAATGAGCAGTTCTTC.

The chain has TRBV29-1 and TRBJ2-1, with TRBD2 as a possible D gene (5 bases). Trimming left V 6 bases short and J 5 bases short, with 14 bases between. The CDR3 loop spans 13 amino acids. Germline V gives CDR1 SQVTM, CDR2 ANQGSEA. CDR3 loop: CSVERWENNEQFF. In nucleotides, the CDR3 is TGCAGCGTCGAACGTTGGGAGAACAATGAGCAGTTCTTC.

V gene TRBV6-5 combines with J gene TRBJ2-7, with TRBD1 matching over 9 bases. CDR1 MNHEY and CDR2 SVGAGI come from the germline V gene. The CDR3 contains 14 residues. V dropped 0 bases and J dropped 7; count of bases not matched to a gene: 4. CDR3 in DNA: TGTGCCAGCAGTTACTCACAGGGGGCAGGGGAGCAGTACTTC. Its translation: CASSYSQGAGEQYF.

The rearrangement links TRBV4-2 to TRBJ1-2, with a tentative D call TRBD1 (5 bases). This CDR3 is 16 amino acids long. In germline, CDR1 is LGHNA, CDR2 YNFKEQ. Trimming cost V 4 bases and J 3 bases, with 18 bases left between them. The CDR3 bases are TGTGCCAGCAGCCCTTTGTCGGGGGACGCGTACTATGGCTACACCTTC. Translated, it gives CASSPLSGDAYYGYTF.

The chain links TRBV7-9 to TRBJ2-2; 8 nucleotides agree with TRBD1. Trimming at V came to 2 bases and at J to 6 bases, leaving 11 bases not matched to a gene. Per germline, CDR1 SEHNR and CDR2 FQNEAQ (reference sequence). The CDR3 covers 17 residues. As DNA, the CDR3 is TGTGCCAGCAGCTTATCGAGGACAGGGTTTTTCGCCGGGGAGCTGTTTTTT. Translated, it gives CASSLSRTGFFAGELFF.

V and J are TRBV30 and TRBJ1-1; 7 positions agree with TRBD1. The CDR3 contains 14 residues. CDR1 is GTSNPN and CDR2 is SVGIG in the germline V gene (reference sequence). With 4 bases clipped from V and 3 bases from J, the junction kept 8 bases outside the gene matches. The CDR3 region is CAWIPTGLDTEAFF. The CDR3 DNA sequence: TGTGCCTGGATCCCGACAGGGCTGGACACTGAAGCTTTCTTT.

This clone was picked up a small number of times. The V gene is TRBV18, the J gene TRBJ1-1, with no clear D. The length of the CDR3 is 17 residues. CDR1 KGHSH and CDR2 LQKENI come from the germline V gene. Deletions cut 3 bases from V and 0 bases from J, with 17 bases between. As DNA, the CDR3 is TGTGCCAGCTCACCCTCTCCTGAATACATTCTGAACACTGAAGCTTTCTTT. This encodes CASSPSPEYILNTEAFF.

The chain employs TRBV18 and TRBJ2-2; no firm D call. V lost 3 bases, J lost 1 base, and 3 bases lay in between. The CDR3 runs to 13 residues. In germline, CDR1 is KGHSH, CDR2 LQKENI. CDR3 sequence: CASSPQNTGELFF. The DNA for the CDR3 is TGTGCCAGCTCACCCCAGAACACCGGGGAGCTGTTTTTT.

V gene TRBV11-2 combines with J gene TRBJ1-2; tentative D call: TRBD1 (5 bases). The ends were cut back, 5 bases at V and 2 bases at J, with 9 bases in the middle. Germline V gene lookup returns CDR1 SGHAT and CDR2 FQNNGV. The CDR3 is 13 residues long. The CDR3 protein is CASSPGLNYGYTF. CDR3 sequence (DNA): TGTGCCAGCAGCCCGGGACTGAACTATGGCTACACCTTC.

The CDR3 DNA is TGTGCCAGTAGTAGCCGCGGGGCTTTCTTT. Translating gives CASSSRGAFF. The chain combines TRBV19 with TRBJ1-1, with D unresolved. The germline gives CDR1 LNHDA, CDR2 SQIVND (reference sequence). Trimming removed 4 bases from V and 11 bases from J, with 8 bases in between. The CDR3 spans 10 residues.

This chain joins TRBV19 and TRBJ2-7; TRBD1 matches at 10 bases. V shed 6 bases, J shed 6 bases, and the junction held 8 bases outside the gene matches. The germline CDR1 and CDR2 sequences are LNHDA and SQIVND (reference sequence). The CDR3 is 14 amino acids. CDR3 sequence (DNA): TGTGCCAGTAGCGACAGGGGGCTAGTCTCCGAGCAGTACTTC. Protein sequence: CASSDRGLVSEQYF.

The chain uses TRBV5-6 and TRBJ1-1; TRBD1 matches 8 bases. J gave up 4 bases and V 0 bases, and 2 bases lay outside the gene matches. This CDR3 spans 14 amino acids. The V gene's germline CDR1 is SGHDT and CDR2 YYEEEE. The CDR3 here is CASSLGTGPTEAFF. CDR3 bases: TGTGCCAGCAGCTTGGGGACAGGGCCCACTGAAGCTTTCTTT.

The chain joins TRBV9 to TRBJ2-1; possibly TRBD2 for D (5 bases). V was trimmed by 4 bases and J by 8 bases, leaving 22 bases between them. Germline lookup yields CDR1 SGDLS and CDR2 YYNGEE. The CDR3 covers 16 residues. The CDR3 sequence: CASSPPGEFNFYEQFF. In DNA form, the CDR3 reads TGTGCCAGCAGCCCCCCCGGGGAGTTTAATTTCTATGAGCAGTTCTTC.

The chain couples TRBV13 to TRBJ1-1, with 8 bases aligning to TRBD1. The CDR3 has 17 residues. The germline V gene encodes CDR1 PRHDT and CDR2 FYEKMQ (reference sequence). V lost 1 base to trimming and J lost 0 bases; unmatched junction nucleotides: 7. CDR3 bases: TGTGCCAGCAGCTTAGCACAGGGGGGGACATTGAACACTGAAGCTTTCTTT. It encodes CASSLAQGGTLNTEAFF.